This TCR beta chain was sequenced in a study of shared clonotypes between healthy human individuals. Germline CDR1 reads SGHRS; CDR2 reads YFSETQ. The CDR3 sequence is 16 residues long. The germline V and J ends were trimmed by 2 bases and 8 bases, with 20 bases remaining between them. As defined, naive CD8 cells were CD45RO-negative and positively selected for CCR7, with terminally differentiated effector memory CD45RA+ cells excluded. Sequencing was performed with immunoSEQ multiplex PCR; in TCRdb, only in-frame clones are kept and a portion is missing. The sample holds hundreds of thousands of clones, approximately 95% seen once.

Sequencing was performed on naive CD8+ T cells sorted from blood. The gene calls are TRBV5-1 and TRBJ2-1, with D possibly being TRBD1 or TRBD2 (5 bases each). The source of this sequence is a woman aged 25 to 45 in good health. CDR3 sequence (DNA): TGCGCCAGCAGCTTAGATCGGGACCCCGGGACGTATGAGCAGTTCTTC. Translated: CASSLDRDPGTYEQFF.